This TCR beta chain is drawn from a study of Ad26.COV2.S vaccination and SARS-CoV-2 variants. Data came from immunoSEQ multiplex PCR; TCRdb stores just in-frame clones and leaves some out. The sample has fewer than 500,000 clones, about 91% seen once. The CDR3 covers 14 residues. V shed 2 bases and J shed 5 bases, with 10 bases lying between them. Germline V gives CDR1 SNHLY, CDR2 FYNNEI. Documented treatment: some 20 received Ad26.COV2.S at low or high dose, single or two shots; five or six received placebo; per-sample allocation not given. Specimen acquisition occurred on day 63 following the initial vaccine or placebo injection.

The chain links TRBV2 to TRBJ1-5, with unresolved D. This TCR was sampled from a person between 18 and 65 years old who received the Ad26.COV2.S COVID-19 vaccine or a placebo. The sample consisted of peripheral blood, taken in a trial of Ad26.COV2.S vaccine versus placebo. CDR3 sequence: CASSELDGYQPQHF. The DNA for the CDR3 is TGTGCCAGCAGTGAATTGGACGGCTATCAGCCCCAGCATTTT.